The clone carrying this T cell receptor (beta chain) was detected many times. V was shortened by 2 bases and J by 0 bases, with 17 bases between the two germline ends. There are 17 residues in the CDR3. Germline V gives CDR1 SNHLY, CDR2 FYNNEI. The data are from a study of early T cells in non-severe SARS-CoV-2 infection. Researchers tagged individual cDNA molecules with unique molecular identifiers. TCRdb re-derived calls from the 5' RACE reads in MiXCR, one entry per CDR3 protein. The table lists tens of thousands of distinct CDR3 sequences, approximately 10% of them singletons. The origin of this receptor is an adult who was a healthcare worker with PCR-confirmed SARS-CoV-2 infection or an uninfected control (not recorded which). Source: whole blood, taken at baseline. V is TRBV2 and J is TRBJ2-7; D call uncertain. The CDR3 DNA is TGTGCCAGCAGTGAAACAGAGGACGTACCTAGCTCCTACGAGCAGTACTTC. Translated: CASSETEDVPSSYEQYF.